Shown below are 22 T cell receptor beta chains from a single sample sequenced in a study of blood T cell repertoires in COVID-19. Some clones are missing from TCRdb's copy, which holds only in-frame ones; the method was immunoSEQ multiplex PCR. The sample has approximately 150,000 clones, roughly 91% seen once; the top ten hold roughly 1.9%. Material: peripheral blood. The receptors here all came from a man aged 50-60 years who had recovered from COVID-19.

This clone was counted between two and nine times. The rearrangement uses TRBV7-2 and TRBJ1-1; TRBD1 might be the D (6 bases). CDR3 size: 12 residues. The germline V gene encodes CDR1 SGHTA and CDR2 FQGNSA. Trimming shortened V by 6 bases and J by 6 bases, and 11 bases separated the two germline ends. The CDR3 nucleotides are TGTGCCAGCAGGGGGGGGCTATCTGAAGCTTTCTTT. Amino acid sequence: CASRGGLSEAFF.

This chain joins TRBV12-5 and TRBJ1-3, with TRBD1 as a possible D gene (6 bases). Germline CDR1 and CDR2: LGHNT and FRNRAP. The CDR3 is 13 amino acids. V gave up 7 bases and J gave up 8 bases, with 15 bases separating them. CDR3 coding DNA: TGTGCTAGTGATGCGGGGGCAAGAGACACCATATATTTT. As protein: CASDAGARDTIYF.

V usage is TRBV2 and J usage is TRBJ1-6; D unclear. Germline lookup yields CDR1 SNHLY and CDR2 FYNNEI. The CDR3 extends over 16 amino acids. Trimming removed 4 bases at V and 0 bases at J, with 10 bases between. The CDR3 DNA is TGTGCCAGCAGTGTCGGGAAGAGCTCCTATAATTCACCCCTCCACTTT. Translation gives CASSVGKSSYNSPLHF.

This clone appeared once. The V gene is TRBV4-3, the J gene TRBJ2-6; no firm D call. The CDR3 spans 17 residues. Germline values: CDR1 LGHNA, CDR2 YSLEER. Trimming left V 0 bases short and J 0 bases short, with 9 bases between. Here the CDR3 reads CASSQENRFSGANVLTF. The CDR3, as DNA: TGCGCCAGCAGCCAAGAAAACAGATTCTCTGGGGCCAACGTCCTGACTTTC.

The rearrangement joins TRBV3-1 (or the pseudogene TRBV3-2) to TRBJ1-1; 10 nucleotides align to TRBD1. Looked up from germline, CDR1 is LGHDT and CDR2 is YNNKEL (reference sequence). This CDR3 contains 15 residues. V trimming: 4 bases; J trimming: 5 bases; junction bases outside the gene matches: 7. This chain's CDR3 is CASSRTGGFMTEAFF. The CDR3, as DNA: TGTGCCAGCAGCCGGACAGGGGGTTTCATGACTGAAGCTTTCTTT.

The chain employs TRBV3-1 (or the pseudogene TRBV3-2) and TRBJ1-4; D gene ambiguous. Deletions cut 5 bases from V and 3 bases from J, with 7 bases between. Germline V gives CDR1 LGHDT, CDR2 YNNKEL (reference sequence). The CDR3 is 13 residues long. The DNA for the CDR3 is TGTGCCAGCAGCTCCACGGCTAATGAAAAACTGTTTTTT. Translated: CASSSTANEKLFF.

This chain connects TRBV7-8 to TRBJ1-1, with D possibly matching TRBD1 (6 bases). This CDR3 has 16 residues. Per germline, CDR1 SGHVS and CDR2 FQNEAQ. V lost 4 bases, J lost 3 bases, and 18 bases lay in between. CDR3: CASSSHYRVEDTEAFF. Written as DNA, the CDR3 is TGTGCCAGCAGCTCCCACTACAGGGTGGAGGACACTGAAGCTTTCTTT.

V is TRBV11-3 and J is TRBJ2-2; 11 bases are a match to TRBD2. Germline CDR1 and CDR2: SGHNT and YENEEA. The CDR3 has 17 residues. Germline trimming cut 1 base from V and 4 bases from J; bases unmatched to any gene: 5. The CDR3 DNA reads TGTGCCAGCAGCTTAGGAACTAGCGGGAGAGTCACCGGGGAGCTGTTTTTT. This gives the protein CASSLGTSGRVTGELFF. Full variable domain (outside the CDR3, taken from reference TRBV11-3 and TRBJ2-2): EAGVVQSPRYKIIEKKQPVAFWCNPISGHNTLYWYLQNLGQGPELLIRYENEEAVDDSQLPKDRFSAERLKGVDSTLKIQPAELGDSAVYLCASSLGTSGRVTGELFFGEGSRLTVL.

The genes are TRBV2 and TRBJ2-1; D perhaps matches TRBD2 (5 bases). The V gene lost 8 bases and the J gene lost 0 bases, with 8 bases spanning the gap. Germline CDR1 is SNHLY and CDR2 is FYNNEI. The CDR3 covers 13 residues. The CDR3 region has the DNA TGTGCCAGCGGGAGAGACTCCTACAATGAGCAGTTCTTC. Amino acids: CASGRDSYNEQFF.

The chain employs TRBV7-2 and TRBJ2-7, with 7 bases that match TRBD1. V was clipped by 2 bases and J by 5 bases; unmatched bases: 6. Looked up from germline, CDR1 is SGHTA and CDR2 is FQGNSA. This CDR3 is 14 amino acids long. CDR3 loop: CASSLYQGENEQYF. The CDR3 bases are TGTGCCAGCAGCTTATACCAGGGGGAAAACGAGCAGTACTTC. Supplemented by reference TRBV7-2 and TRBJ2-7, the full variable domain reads GAGVSQSPSNKVTEKGKDVELRCDPISGHTALYWYRQSLGQGLEFLIYFQGNSAPDKSGLPSDRFSAERTGGSVSTLTIQRTQQEDSAVYLCASSLYQGENEQYFGPGTRLTVT.

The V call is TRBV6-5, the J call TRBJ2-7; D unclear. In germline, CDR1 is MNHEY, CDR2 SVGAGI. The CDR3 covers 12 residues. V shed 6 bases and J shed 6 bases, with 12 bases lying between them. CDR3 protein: CASRGEEIEQYF. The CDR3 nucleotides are TGTGCCAGCAGAGGAGAAGAGATCGAGCAGTACTTC.

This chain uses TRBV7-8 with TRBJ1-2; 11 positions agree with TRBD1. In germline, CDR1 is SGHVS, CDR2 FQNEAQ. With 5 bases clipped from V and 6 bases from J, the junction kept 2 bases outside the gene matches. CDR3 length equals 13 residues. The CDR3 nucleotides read TGTGCCAGCAGCCCGGGACAGGGGGATGGCTACACCTTC. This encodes CASSPGQGDGYTF.

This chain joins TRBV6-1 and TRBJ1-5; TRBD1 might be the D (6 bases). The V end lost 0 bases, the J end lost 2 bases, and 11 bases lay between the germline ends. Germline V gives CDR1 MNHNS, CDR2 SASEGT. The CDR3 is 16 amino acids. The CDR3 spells CASSEAQGSGNQPQHF. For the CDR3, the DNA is TGTGCCAGCAGTGAAGCACAGGGTTCTGGCAATCAGCCCCAGCATTTT.

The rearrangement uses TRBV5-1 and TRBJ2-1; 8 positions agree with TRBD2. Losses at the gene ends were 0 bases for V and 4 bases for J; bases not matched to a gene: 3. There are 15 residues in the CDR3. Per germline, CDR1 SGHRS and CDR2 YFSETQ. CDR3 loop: CASSLDSGAYNEQFF. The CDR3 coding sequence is TGCGCCAGCAGCTTGGATAGCGGGGCGTACAATGAGCAGTTCTTC.

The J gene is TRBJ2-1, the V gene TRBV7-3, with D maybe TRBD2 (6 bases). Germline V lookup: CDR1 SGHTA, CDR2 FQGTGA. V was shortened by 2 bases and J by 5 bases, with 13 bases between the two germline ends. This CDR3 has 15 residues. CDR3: CASSLRAGKNNEQFF. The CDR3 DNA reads TGTGCCAGCAGCTTACGGGCGGGGAAGAACAATGAGCAGTTCTTC.

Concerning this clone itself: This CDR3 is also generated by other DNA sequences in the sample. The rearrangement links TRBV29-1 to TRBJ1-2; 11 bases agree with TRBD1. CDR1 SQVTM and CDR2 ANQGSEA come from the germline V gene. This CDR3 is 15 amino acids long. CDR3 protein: CSVPDRGRIYYGYTF. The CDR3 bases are TGCAGTGTCCCGGACAGGGGGCGCATTTACTATGGCTACACCTTC.

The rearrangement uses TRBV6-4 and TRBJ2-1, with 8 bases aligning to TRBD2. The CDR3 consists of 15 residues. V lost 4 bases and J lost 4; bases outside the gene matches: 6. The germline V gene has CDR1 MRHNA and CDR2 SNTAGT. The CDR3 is CASSATAGDYNEQFF. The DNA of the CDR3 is TGTGCCAGCAGTGCGACAGCGGGGGATTACAATGAGCAGTTCTTC.

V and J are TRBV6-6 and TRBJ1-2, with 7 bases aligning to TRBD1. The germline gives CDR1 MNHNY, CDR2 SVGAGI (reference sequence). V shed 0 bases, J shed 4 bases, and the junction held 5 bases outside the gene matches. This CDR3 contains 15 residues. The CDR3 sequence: CASSYSAGGSYGYTF. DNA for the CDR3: TGTGCCAGCAGTTACTCAGCAGGGGGGAGCTATGGCTACACCTTC.

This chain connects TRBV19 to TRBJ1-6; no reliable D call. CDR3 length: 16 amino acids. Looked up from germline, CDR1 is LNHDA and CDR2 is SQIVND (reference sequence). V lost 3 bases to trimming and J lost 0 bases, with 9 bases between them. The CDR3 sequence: CASSIGASSYNSPLHF. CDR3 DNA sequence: TGTGCCAGTAGTATCGGAGCGAGCTCCTATAATTCACCCCTCCACTTT.

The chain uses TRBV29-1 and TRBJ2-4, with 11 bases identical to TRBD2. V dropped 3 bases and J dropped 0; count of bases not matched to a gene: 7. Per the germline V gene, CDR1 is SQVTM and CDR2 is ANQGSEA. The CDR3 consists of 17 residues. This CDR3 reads CSVERLAGGIAKNIQYF. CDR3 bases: TGCAGCGTTGAGAGGCTAGCGGGGGGAATAGCCAAAAACATTCAGTACTTC.

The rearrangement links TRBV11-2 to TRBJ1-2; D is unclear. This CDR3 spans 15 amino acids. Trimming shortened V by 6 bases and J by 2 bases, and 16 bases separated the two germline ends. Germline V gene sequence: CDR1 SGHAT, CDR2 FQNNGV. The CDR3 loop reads CASSLKMGRNYGYTF. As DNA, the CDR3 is TGTGCCAGCAGTCTTAAAATGGGCAGGAACTATGGCTACACCTTC.

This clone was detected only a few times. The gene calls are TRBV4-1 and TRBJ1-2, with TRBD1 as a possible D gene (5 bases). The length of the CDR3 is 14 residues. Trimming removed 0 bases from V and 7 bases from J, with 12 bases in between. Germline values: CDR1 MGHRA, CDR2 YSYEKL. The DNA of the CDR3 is TGCGCCAGCAGCCAAGATCGGGCAGGGCTTGGCTACACCTTC. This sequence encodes CASSQDRAGLGYTF.